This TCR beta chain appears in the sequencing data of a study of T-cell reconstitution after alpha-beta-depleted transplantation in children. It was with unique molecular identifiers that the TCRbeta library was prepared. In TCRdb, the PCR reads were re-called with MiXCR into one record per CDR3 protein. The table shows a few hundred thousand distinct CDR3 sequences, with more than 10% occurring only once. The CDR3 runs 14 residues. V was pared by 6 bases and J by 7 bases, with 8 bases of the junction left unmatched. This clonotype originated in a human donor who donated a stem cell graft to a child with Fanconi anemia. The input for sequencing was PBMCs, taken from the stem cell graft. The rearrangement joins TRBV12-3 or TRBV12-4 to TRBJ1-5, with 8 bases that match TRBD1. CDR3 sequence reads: CASRLGQGPQPQHF. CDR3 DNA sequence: TGTGCCAGCAGACTCGGACAGGGCCCCCAGCCCCAGCATTTT.